This T cell receptor beta chain appears in the sequencing data of a study of T cell repertoires in cytomegalovirus infection. This clonotype was picked up many times. The antigen remains unidentified. Germline V CDR1 and CDR2: SEHNR, FQNEAQ (reference sequence). Trimming shortened V by 0 bases and J by 2 bases, and 17 bases separated the two germline ends. The length of the CDR3 is 18 residues. One entry per CDR3 protein results from TCRdb running MiXCR on the reads. The sample has approximately 770,000 distinct CDR3 sequences; about 28% are singletons. V is TRBV7-9 and J is TRBJ1-3; D ambiguous. The specimen comprised cultured CD8+ T cells from PBMCs, sampled from culture after CMV antigen stimulation. The receptor was isolated from a human donor in good health (CMV status not recorded). Some clones in this sample may be carry-over from other donors' samples. CDR3 sequence reads: CASSLAGMAGWTGNTIYF. The CDR3 bases are TGTGCCAGCAGCTTAGCGGGGATGGCGGGGTGGACTGGAAACACCATATATTTT.